The TCR beta chain under discussion was sequenced for a study of T-cell memory formation after mild COVID-19. About the research overall: For the most part, TCR clusters were specific to one donor.

The table lists this clonotype with a few counts. The antigen is unknown. Findings and caveats of the study: Most CD4+ clones that shrank were in CM and EM, while CD8+ ones turned up in EMRA. Day 15 to 85 contractors were CD4/CD8 balanced; later expanders leaned CD4+.

TCR alpha and TCR beta cDNA libraries carrying sample barcodes and UMIs came from 5'RACE with constant-segment primers. TCRdb itself ran the 5' RACE reads through MiXCR, one entry per CDR3 protein. The repertoire includes a few hundred thousand distinct CDR3 sequences, 25% of them detected once, and about an eighth sits in the top ten. Sample: PBMCs or a T cell subset sorted from them (not recorded which). This TCR was sampled from an adult woman who had mild COVID-19 (a few samples of this study predate the infection). Cell type and time point are not known.

The CDR3 DNA follows: TGTGCCAGCAGCCGGATCCCTAGCGGGGGGGCAGGAGATACGCAGTATTTT. This translates into CASSRIPSGGAGDTQYF. The chain is built from TRBV5-5 and TRBJ2-3; the match to TRBD2 covers 12 bases. V gave up 4 bases and J gave up 5 bases; unmatched junction bases: 11. The CDR3 is 17 amino acids. Germline V lookup: CDR1 SGHKS, CDR2 YYEKEE (reference sequence).